The 11 T cell receptor beta chains in this list originate from one sample, sequenced in a study of post-analysis software for immune sequencing data. No antigens are known for them. Tagging with unique molecular identifiers was a feature of the TCR beta cDNA libraries. TCRdb fed the PCR reads into MiXCR, producing one record per CDR3 protein. The table lists hundreds of thousands of distinct CDR3 sequences, 30% to 45% of them singletons. Study-wide points: Roughly 5 TRBV segments, TRBV5-6, TRBV5-1 and TRBV20-1 among them, were found more frequent in patients than controls.

The sequenced sample consisted of blood. The origin of the receptors is a girl aged 2-10 years with multiple sclerosis.

A word on this clonotype: A read error may produce the germline difference seen at one junction end. The V and J genes are TRBV3-1 and TRBJ2-1, with 7 bases aligning to TRBD2. CDR3 size: 14 residues. CDR1 is LGHDT, CDR2 YNNKEL, per germline (reference sequence). The CDR3 sequence is CASSQEVLAGEQFF. The CDR3 coding sequence is TGTGCCAGTAGCCAAGAGGTTTTAGCGGGTGAGCAGTTCTTC.

The genes are TRBV10-3 and TRBJ2-7, with D uncertain. Germline lookup yields CDR1 ENHRY and CDR2 SYGVKD. This CDR3 contains 15 residues. The V end was cut by 2 bases, the J end by 0 bases, with 11 bases between. The CDR3 sequence is CAISEAMWASYEQYF. CDR3 DNA sequence: TGTGCCATCAGTGAGGCAATGTGGGCCTCCTACGAGCAGTACTTC.

This clonotype was detected ten times or more. CDR3 sequence (DNA): TGTGCCACCAGCAGACGGAGGGCCACGTACAATGAGCAGTTCTTC. Protein: CATSRRRATYNEQFF. The chain uses TRBV15 and TRBJ2-1, with TRBD2 as a possible D gene (6 bases). V lost 2 bases and J lost 4, with 12 bases in between. The CDR3 extends over 15 amino acids. The germline V gene encodes CDR1 LNHNV and CDR2 YYDKDF (reference sequence). The full variable domain, rest sourced from reference TRBV15 and TRBJ2-1, is DAMVIQNPRYQVTQFGKPVTLSCSQTLNHNVMYWYQQKSSQAPKLLFHYYDKDFNNEADTPDNFQSRRPNTSFCFLDIRSPGLGDTAMYLCATSRRRATYNEQFFGPGTRLTVL.

V usage is TRBV7-3 and J usage is TRBJ2-5, with unresolved D. Germline CDR1 reads SGHTA; CDR2 reads FQGTGA. The CDR3 is 13 residues long. The V and J ends lost 5 bases and 4 bases respectively, with 11 bases between them. The DNA for the CDR3 is TGTGCCAGCAGCCCCCCGGAGACAGAGACCCAGTACTTC. Its translation: CASSPPETETQYF.

This clonotype has more than one count but fewer than ten. The chain joins TRBV20-1 to TRBJ2-7; perhaps D is TRBD1 or TRBD2 (5 bases each). Trimming stripped 3 bases from V and 0 bases from J, with 18 bases between. CDR3 length: 16 residues. Germline V gene data show CDR1 as DFQATT and CDR2 as SNEGSKA (reference sequence). The CDR3 is CSARPPGPWSSYEQYF. As DNA, the CDR3 is TGCAGTGCTAGGCCTCCGGGACCCTGGAGCTCCTACGAGCAGTACTTC.

This clonotype came up a few times. V gene TRBV7-2 combines with J gene TRBJ2-1; TRBD1 aligns across 7 bases. The CDR3 runs to 15 residues. From germline, CDR1 is SGHTA and CDR2 FQGNSA. V gave up 5 bases and J gave up 3 bases; unmatched junction bases: 7. The CDR3 DNA is TGTGCCAGCAGCAGATCCGGGACAGACTACAATGAGCAGTTCTTC. Encoded protein: CASSRSGTDYNEQFF. The full variable domain, with the rest looked up from reference TRBV7-2 and TRBJ2-1, is GAGVSQSPSNKVTEKGKDVELRCDPISGHTALYWYRQSLGQGLEFLIYFQGNSAPDKSGLPSDRFSAERTGGSVSTLTIQRTQQEDSAVYLCASSRSGTDYNEQFFGPGTRLTVL.

V is TRBV10-3 and J is TRBJ2-7; TRBD2 matches 13 bases. The J segment lost 4 bases and the V segment lost 6 bases, leaving 21 bases of the junction unmatched. This CDR3 comprises 20 residues. Per the germline V gene, CDR1 is ENHRY and CDR2 is SYGVKD. The CDR3: CAISAGLAGVKLFGLYEQYF. The CDR3 nucleotides read TGTGCCATCAGCGCCGGACTAGCGGGAGTTAAACTCTTCGGGCTTTACGAGCAGTACTTC.

The chain joins TRBV5-6 to TRBJ1-2, with D uncertain. V lost 3 bases and J 4 bases, leaving 13 bases between the germline ends. Germline V gene data show CDR1 as SGHDT and CDR2 as YYEEEE. This CDR3 comprises 14 residues. CDR3 DNA: TGTGCCAGCAGCTGGACCGGGGAAGGCTATGGCTACACCTTC. Translating it yields CASSWTGEGYGYTF.

The chain joins TRBV12-3 or TRBV12-4 to TRBJ1-1, with D hard to call. Trimming left V 7 bases short and J 1 base short, with 10 bases between. The length of the CDR3 is 13 residues. In nucleotides, the CDR3 is TGTGCCAGCAACCGGCAGGAGAACACTGAAGCTTTCTTT. It codes for CASNRQENTEAFF.

The sample holds a few counts of this clonotype. The chain joins TRBV5-1 to TRBJ2-1; 12 positions match TRBD1. Germline-derived CDR1 and CDR2 are SGHRS and YFSETQ. The ends lost 0 bases at V and 7 bases at J; junction bases unmatched: 8. The CDR3 covers 17 residues. The chain's CDR3 is CASSLARGQGAGNEQFF. Here the CDR3 DNA reads TGCGCCAGCAGCTTGGCAAGGGGACAGGGGGCGGGAAATGAGCAGTTCTTC.

The V call is TRBV13, the J call TRBJ1-6; 7 nucleotides line up with TRBD1. The CDR3 runs 13 residues. CDR1 is PRHDT, CDR2 FYEKMQ, per germline (reference sequence). V gave up 5 bases and J gave up 8 bases; unmatched junction bases: 3. The CDR3 DNA is TGTGCCAGCAGCCGGGACAGCGATTCACCCCTCCACTTT. Translated, it gives CASSRDSDSPLHF.